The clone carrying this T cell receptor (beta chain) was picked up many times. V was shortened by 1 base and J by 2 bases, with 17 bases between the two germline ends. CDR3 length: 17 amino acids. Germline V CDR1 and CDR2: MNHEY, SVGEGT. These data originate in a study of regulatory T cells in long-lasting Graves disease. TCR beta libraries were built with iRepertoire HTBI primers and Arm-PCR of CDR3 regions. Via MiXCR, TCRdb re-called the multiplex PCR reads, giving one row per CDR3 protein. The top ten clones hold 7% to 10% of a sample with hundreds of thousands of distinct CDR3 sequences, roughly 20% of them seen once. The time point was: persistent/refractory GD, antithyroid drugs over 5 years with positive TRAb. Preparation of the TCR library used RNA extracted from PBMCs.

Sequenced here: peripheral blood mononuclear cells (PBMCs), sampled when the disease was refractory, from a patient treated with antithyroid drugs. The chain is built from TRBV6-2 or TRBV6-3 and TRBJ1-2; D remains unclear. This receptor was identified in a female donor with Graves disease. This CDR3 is CASSYFYGKLENYGYTF. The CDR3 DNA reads TGTGCCAGCAGTTACTTTTACGGGAAGCTAGAGAACTATGGCTACACCTTC.